This T cell receptor beta chain emerged from a study of Ad26.COV2.S vaccination and SARS-CoV-2 variants (dated by TCRdb to the early 2020s). Context from the whole study: Donors in the vaccine arm were drawn from COV1001, a multicentre, randomized, double-blind, placebo-controlled phase I-IIa trial testing Ad26.COV2.S in healthy adults. Ad26.COV2.S was given intramuscularly at 5x10^10 or 1x10^11 viral particles, as a single shot or as two shots 56 days apart. TCRbeta repertoire sequencing was used to assess the specificity and breadth of SARS-CoV-2-reactive T cell receptors after Ad26.COV2.S vaccination. A total of 32 samples were included in the TCR-sequenced set, comprising about 20 Ad26.COV2.S vaccine recipients, 5 placebo recipients and 8 SARS-CoV-2 convalescent individuals. Participants in the trial were split at random into five groups of five each, receiving low-dose or high-dose Ad26.COV2.S once or twice, or else placebo on both occasions. Blinding of investigators to trial group allocation was maintained during experiments and outcome assessment. Study-wide findings and limitations: It was noted by the authors that total T cell responses may have been underestimated by the TCR breadth and depth analyses. Non-spike TCR breadth was comparable between vaccine and placebo recipients, consistent with the vaccine containing only spike. Higher spike-specific TCR breadth was observed in Ad26.COV2.S recipients than in placebo recipients (P = 0.0014). After vaccination, substantial breadth of spike-specific CD8+ and CD4+ T cell responses was reported. The study lacked the statistical power to compare responses across vaccine doses or regimens.

Explained via the paper, the treatment or condition label denotes: about 20 received Ad26.COV2.S at low or high dose, single or two shots; 5 received placebo; per-sample allocation not given. Repertoires of vaccine and placebo recipients were sequenced from samples taken on day 63 after the first injection. Between 29 July and 7 August 2020, Cohort 1b enrolled around 24 adults aged 18-55 years at one site in Boston, USA. As a vaccine, Ad26.COV2.S was a replication-incompetent adenovirus type 26 vector that expressed a prefusion-stabilized SARS-CoV-2 spike protein derived from the original Wuhan strain. The immunoSEQ Assay was used to sequence TCRbeta CDR3 regions. After extraction, genomic DNA underwent amplification by bias-controlled multiplex PCR, followed by high-throughput sequencing. Per the original workflow: To quantify the absolute abundance of every unique TCRbeta CDR3 region, sequences were collapsed and filtered. Usable DNA was measured by amplifying reference genes present in all nucleated cells, and TCRbeta template counts were normalized to that usable DNA to estimate T cell fraction. Repertoire TCRs were annotated as SARS-CoV-2-specific by exact matching of V gene, CDR3 amino acid sequence and J gene to a known reactive TCR set. The reference SARS-CoV-2 TCR set was obtained from MIRA and was filtered for enrichment in COVID-19-positive ImmuneCODE repertoires, whereby public or cross-reactive TCRs were removed. Based on the MIRA antigens, annotated TCRs were further analysed at the level of specific ORF or position within ORF. Breadth was defined as annotated unique rearrangements over total unique productive rearrangements; depth was the summed frequency of those rearrangements. Two-sided Wilcoxon rank-sum tests were applied when comparing TCR breadth between groups. TCRdb retrieved this table from immuneACCESS and kept in-frame rearrangements only. Not all clones are present; in checked studies, unresolved V genes account for under half, and no reason is known for the remainder. The DNA gave D and trimming, while V, J and clone size come from that table. This sample lists 350,000 to 500,000 clones; around 91% were detected once. More than 3.5% of the sample is taken by the ten largest.

In regard to this clone: Its target antigen remains unknown. No per-base quality is available; no much larger clone lies one base away.

Its CDR3 holds 15 amino acids, cysteine through phenylalanine. The entry retains the CDR3 DNA only, 45 bases that are in frame from base 1. V and J lose 5 bases and 1 base, and a span of 13 bases separates them. Taken from the germline V gene, the CDR1 and CDR2 loops are SGHVS and FNYEAQ. The receptor was isolated from a person between 18 and 65 years old who received the Ad26.COV2.S COVID-19 vaccine or a placebo. The starting material was peripheral blood, obtained in a trial of Ad26.COV2.S vaccine versus placebo. The rearrangement combines TRBV7-6 with TRBJ2-3; too little of a D gene remains to name it. Here is the DNA: TGTGCCAGCAGCCAGTCGGTGACACGCACAGATACGCAGTATTTT. Translated, this is CASSQSVTRTDTQYF. With the portions outside the CDR3 filled from the reference TRBV7-6 and TRBJ2-3 genes, the complete variable region becomes GAGVSQSPRYKVTKRGQDVALRCDPISGHVSLYWYRQALGQGPEFLTYFNYEAQQDKSGLPNDRFSAERPEGSISTLTIQRTEQRDSAMYRCASSQSVTRTDTQYFGPGTRLTVL.